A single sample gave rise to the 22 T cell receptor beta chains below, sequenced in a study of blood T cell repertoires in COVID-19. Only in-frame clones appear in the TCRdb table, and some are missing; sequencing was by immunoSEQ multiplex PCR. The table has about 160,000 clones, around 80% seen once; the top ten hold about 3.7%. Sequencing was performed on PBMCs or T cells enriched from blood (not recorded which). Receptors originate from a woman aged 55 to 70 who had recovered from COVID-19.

DNA of the CDR3: TGTGCCAGCAGCTTGGACTACTACAATGAGCAGTTCTTC. Translation gives CASSLDYYNEQFF. V and J are TRBV5-6 and TRBJ2-1; D is undetermined. The germline V and J ends were trimmed by 0 bases and 3 bases, with 4 bases remaining between them. CDR1 and CDR2 (germline): SGHDT, YYEEEE. The CDR3 consists of 13 residues.

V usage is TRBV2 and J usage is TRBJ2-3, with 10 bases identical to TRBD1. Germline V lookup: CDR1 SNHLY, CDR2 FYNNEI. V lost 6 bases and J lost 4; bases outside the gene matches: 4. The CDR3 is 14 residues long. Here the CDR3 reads CASRGDRGPDTQYF. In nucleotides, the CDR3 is TGTGCCAGCAGGGGGGACAGGGGACCAGATACGCAGTATTTT.

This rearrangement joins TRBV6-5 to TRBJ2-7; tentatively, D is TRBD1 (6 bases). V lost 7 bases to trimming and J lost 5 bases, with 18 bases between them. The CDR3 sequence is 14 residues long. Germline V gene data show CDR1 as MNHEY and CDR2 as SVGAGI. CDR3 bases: TGTGCCAGCACCTATACAGGGTCCCCTAACGAGCAGTACTTC. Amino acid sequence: CASTYTGSPNEQYF.

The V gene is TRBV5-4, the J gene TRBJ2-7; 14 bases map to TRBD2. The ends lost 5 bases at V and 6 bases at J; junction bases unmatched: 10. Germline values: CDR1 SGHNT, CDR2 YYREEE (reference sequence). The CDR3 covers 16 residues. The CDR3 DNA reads TGTGCCAGCAGGCCGACTAGCGGGGGGGTGGTGGGCGAGCAGTACTTC. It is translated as CASRPTSGGVVGEQYF.

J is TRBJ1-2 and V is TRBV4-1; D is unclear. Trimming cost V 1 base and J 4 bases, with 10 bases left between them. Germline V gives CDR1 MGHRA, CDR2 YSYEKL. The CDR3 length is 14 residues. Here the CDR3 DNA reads TGCGCCAGCAGCCAAGGGTCGTGGAGCTATGGCTACACCTTC. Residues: CASSQGSWSYGYTF.

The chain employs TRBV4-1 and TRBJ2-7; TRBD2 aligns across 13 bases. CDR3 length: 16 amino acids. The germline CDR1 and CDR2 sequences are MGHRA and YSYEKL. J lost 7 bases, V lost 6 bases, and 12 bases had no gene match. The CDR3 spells CASRQHGTSGTGEQYF. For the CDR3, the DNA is TGCGCCAGCAGACAACATGGGACTAGCGGGACGGGGGAGCAGTACTTC.

The CDR3 reads CSVSRTGGNEKLFF. CDR3 nucleotide sequence: TGCAGCGTTTCTAGGACAGGGGGGAATGAAAAACTGTTTTTT. The chain uses TRBV29-1 and TRBJ1-4, with 10 bases that match TRBD1. J was trimmed by 5 bases and V by 5 bases; bases with no gene match: 5. Looked up from germline, CDR1 is SQVTM and CDR2 is ANQGSEA. The CDR3 is made up of 14 amino acids.

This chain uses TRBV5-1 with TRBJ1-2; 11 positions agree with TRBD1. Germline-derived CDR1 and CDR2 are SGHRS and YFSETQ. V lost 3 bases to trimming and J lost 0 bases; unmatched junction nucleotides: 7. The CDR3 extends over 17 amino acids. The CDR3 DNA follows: TGCGCCAGCAGCTCTGGGACAGGGGGGACGACTAACTATGGCTACACCTTC. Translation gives CASSSGTGGTTNYGYTF.

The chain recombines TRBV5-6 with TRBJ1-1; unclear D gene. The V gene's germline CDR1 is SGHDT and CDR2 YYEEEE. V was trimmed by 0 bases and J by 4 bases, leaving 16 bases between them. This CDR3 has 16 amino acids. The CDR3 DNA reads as TGTGCCAGCAGCTTGGCCCCCGCGGCGATAGGCACTGAAGCTTTCTTT. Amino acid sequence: CASSLAPAAIGTEAFF.

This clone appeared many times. CDR3 amino acids: CASTRQGVSYEQYF. CDR3 nucleotides: TGTGCCAGCACCAGACAGGGGGTCTCCTACGAGCAGTACTTC. V gene TRBV6-5 combines with J gene TRBJ2-7, with TRBD1 identical over 9 bases. Germline CDR1 is MNHEY and CDR2 is SVGAGI. Trimming at V came to 7 bases and at J to 0 bases, leaving 4 bases not matched to a gene. The CDR3 has 14 amino acids.

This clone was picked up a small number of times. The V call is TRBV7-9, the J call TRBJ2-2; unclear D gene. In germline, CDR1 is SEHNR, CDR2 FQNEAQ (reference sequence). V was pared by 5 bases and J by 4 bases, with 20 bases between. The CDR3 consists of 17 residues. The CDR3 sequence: CASSPQNRPGGTGELFF. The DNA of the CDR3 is TGTGCCAGCAGCCCACAGAATAGGCCTGGTGGCACCGGGGAGCTGTTTTTT. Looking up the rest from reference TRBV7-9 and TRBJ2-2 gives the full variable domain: DTGVSQNPRHKITKRGQNVTFRCDPISEHNRLYWYRQTLGQGPEFLTYFQNEAQLEKSRLLSDRFSAERPKGSFSTLEIQRTEQGDSAMYLCASSPQNRPGGTGELFFGEGSRLTVL.

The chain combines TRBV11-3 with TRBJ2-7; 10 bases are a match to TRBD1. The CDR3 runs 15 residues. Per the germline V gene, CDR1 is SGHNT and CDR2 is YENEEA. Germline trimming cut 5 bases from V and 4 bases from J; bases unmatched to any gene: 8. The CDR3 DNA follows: TGTGCCAGCAGCGGAGAGACAGGGGGCACTTACGAGCAGTACTTC. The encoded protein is CASSGETGGTYEQYF.

The CDR3 DNA reads TGCAGTGCTGCGAGGGGGACTGAAGCTTTCTTT. Amino acids: CSAARGTEAFF. This sequence joins TRBV20-1 and TRBJ1-1, with D tentatively TRBD1 (6 bases). V was trimmed by 5 bases and J by 5 bases, leaving 9 bases between them. The CDR3 has 11 residues. Germline V gene data show CDR1 as DFQATT and CDR2 as SNEGSKA (reference sequence).

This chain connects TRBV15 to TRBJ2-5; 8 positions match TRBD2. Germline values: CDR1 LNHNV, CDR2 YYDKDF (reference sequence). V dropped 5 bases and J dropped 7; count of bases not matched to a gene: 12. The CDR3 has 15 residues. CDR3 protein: CATSGMGLGDGTQYF. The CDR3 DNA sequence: TGTGCCACCAGCGGGATGGGACTAGGCGATGGGACCCAGTACTTC.

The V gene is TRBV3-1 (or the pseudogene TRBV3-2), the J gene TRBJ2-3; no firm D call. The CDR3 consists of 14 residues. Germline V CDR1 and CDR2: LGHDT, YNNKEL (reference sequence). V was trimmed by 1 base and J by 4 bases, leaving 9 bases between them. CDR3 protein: CASSQGWLADTQYF. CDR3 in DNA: TGTGCCAGCAGCCAAGGCTGGCTCGCAGATACGCAGTATTTT.

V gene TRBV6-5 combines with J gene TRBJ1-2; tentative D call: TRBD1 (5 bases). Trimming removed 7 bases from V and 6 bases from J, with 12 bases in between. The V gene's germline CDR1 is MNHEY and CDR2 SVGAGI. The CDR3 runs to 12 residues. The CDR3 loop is CASKIQANGYTF. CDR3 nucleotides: TGTGCCAGCAAAATACAGGCAAATGGCTACACCTTC.

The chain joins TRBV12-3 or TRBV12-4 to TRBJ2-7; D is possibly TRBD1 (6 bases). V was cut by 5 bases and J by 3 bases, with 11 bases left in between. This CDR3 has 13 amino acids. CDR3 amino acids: CASSPGTHYEQYF. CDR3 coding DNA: TGTGCCAGCAGTCCCGGGACACACTACGAGCAGTACTTC.

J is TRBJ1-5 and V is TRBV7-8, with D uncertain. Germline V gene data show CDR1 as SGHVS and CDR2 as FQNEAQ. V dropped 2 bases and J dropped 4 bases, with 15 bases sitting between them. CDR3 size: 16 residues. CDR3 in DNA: TGTGCCAGCAGCTTATCCAGCAGGCCCATTAATCAGCCCCAGCATTTT. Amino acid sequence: CASSLSSRPINQPQHF.

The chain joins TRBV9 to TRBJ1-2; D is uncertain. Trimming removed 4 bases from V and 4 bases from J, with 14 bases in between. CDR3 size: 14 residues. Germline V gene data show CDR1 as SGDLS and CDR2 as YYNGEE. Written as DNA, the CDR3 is TGTGCCAGCAGCCCCCAGGTCGACGGCTATGGCTACACCTTC. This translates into CASSPQVDGYGYTF.

The CDR3 region is CASSLIETDTQYF. In DNA form, the CDR3 reads TGTGCCAGCTCACTCATAGAAACAGATACGCAGTATTTT. The V call is TRBV18, the J call TRBJ2-3; no definite D call. Trimming cost V 4 bases and J 3 bases, with 8 bases left between them. Germline V lookup: CDR1 KGHSH, CDR2 LQKENI. This CDR3 region has 13 residues.

This chain's CDR3 is CASSGARGANVLTF. CDR3 bases: TGTGCCAGCAGCGGAGCCCGAGGGGCCAACGTCCTGACTTTC. The chain employs TRBV11-2 and TRBJ2-6; D is unresolved. V lost 5 bases and J lost 4, with 9 bases in between. The germline CDR1 and CDR2 sequences are SGHAT and FQNNGV. CDR3 length equals 14 residues.

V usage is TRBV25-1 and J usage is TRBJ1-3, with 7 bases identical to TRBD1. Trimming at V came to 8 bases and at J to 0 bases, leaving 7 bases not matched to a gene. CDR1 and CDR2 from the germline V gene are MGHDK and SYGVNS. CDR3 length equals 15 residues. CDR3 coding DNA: TGTGCCAGCGCCGATCAGGGGGACTCTGGAAACACCATATATTTT. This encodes CASADQGDSGNTIYF.